What follows describes a single T cell receptor (beta chain). Its antigen is undetermined. The data derive from a study of STAT3 mutations in large granular lymphocyte leukemia. Study results and caveats: Every T-LGLL patient had at least one immunodominant TCRbeta clonotype. Clonal expansion was inferred from other time points because no sample existed at each clone's first appearance.

Generated by immunoSEQ multiplex PCR, the TCRdb table keeps only in-frame clones and is missing some. This sample has 30,000 to 40,000 clones, with approximately 83% found just once. The ends were cut back, 7 bases at V and 8 bases at J, with 10 bases in the middle. The CDR3 covers 11 residues. The germline CDR1 and CDR2 sequences are LNHDA and SQIVND (reference sequence). The chain employs TRBV19 and TRBJ2-3; TRBD2 is a possible D gene (6 bases). The sequence was obtained from a man in his 60s with T-cell large granular lymphocyte leukemia. Some clones in this sample may be carry-over from other donors' samples. Sequenced material: peripheral blood mononuclear cells. The CDR3 protein is CASNVGGTQYF. CDR3 bases: TGTGCCAGTAACGTGGGAGGTACGCAGTATTTT.